Listed below are T cell receptor beta chains from one sample, sequenced in a study of T-cell memory formation after mild COVID-19. TCRdb reprocessed the 5' RACE reads via MiXCR and lists one record per CDR3 protein. The data show approximately 300,000 distinct CDR3 sequences, more than 15% seen once. The sample consisted of PBMCs or a T cell subset sorted from them (not recorded which). The receptors originated from a man aged 18 to 29 who had mild COVID-19 (a few samples of this study predate the infection). Cell type and time point are not known. CDR3s include the opening cysteine and the closing phenylalanine or tryptophan. A D gene is named only where the DNA matches it firmly. Where a row states a size, it is once, few, many or the class of an expanded clone; other rows omit it.

CDR3,DNA,D,size,J,V,length
CASRDPNTEAFF,TGTGCCAGCAGGGATCCAAACACTGAAGCTTTCTTT,-,few,TRBJ1-1,TRBV7-2,12
CASSLGYRESQPQHF,TGTGCCAGCAGCTTAGGGTACAGGGAAAGTCAGCCCCAGCATTTT,-,many,TRBJ1-5,TRBV7-2,15
CASSEDNWKETQYF,TGTGCCAGCAGTGAGGACAACTGGAAAGAGACCCAGTACTTC,-,-,TRBJ2-5,TRBV6-1,14
CASSFTNPAYEQYF,TGCGCCAGCAGCTTTACAAATCCGGCCTACGAGCAGTACTTC,-,-,TRBJ2-7,TRBV5-1,14
CASSWTGNQETQYF,TGTGCCAGCAGCTGGACAGGGAACCAAGAGACCCAGTACTTC,TRBD1,-,TRBJ2-5,TRBV7-2,14
CASSPWTGADTQYF,TGTGCCAGCAGTCCCTGGACAGGGGCAGATACGCAGTATTTT,TRBD1,-,TRBJ2-3,TRBV12-3/TRBV12-4,14
CASSPPRARGYTF,TGTGCCAGCAGCCCTCCCCGAGCTCGGGGCTACACCTTC,-,few,TRBJ1-2,TRBV7-2,13
CASSPRTGGSNQPQHF,TGCGCCAGCAGCCCTCGGACAGGGGGGAGCAATCAGCCCCAGCATTTT,TRBD1,-,TRBJ1-5,TRBV4-1,16
CASSLWGGNNYNEQFF,TGTGCCAGCAGCCTCTGGGGAGGGAACAACTACAATGAGCAGTTCTTC,TRBD2,-,TRBJ2-1,TRBV9,16
CASSFEYGQYF,TGTGCCAGCAGTTTTGAATATGGGCAGTACTTC,-,-,TRBJ2-7,TRBV12-3/TRBV12-4,11
CASSWDRGRNSPLHF,TGTGCCAGCAGTTGGGACAGGGGGCGTAATTCACCCCTCCACTTT,TRBD1,-,TRBJ1-6,TRBV27,15
CASSEGFTGANVLTF,TGCGCCAGCAGCGAGGGGTTCACTGGGGCCAACGTCCTGACTTTC,-,-,TRBJ2-6,TRBV5-1,15
CASSLDFGGANYGYTF,TGCGCCAGCAGCTTAGACTTCGGAGGCGCTAACTATGGCTACACCTTC,-,-,TRBJ1-2,TRBV5-1,16
CASGRQVTEAFF,TGTGCCAGCGGACGACAGGTCACTGAAGCTTTCTTT,-,-,TRBJ1-1,TRBV27,12
CASSDSSGAYNEQFF,TGTGCCAGCAGTGACTCTAGCGGGGCCTACAATGAGCAGTTCTTC,TRBD2,many,TRBJ2-1,TRBV6-4,15
CASSRALQTSGANVLTF,TGTGCCAGCAGCAGAGCACTACAGACCTCTGGGGCCAACGTCCTGACTTTC,-,few,TRBJ2-6,TRBV5-5,17
CASSLARVEQFF,TGTGCCAGCAGCTTAGCGAGGGTTGAGCAGTTCTTC,-,-,TRBJ2-1,TRBV7-2,12
CASSQDLGRYLENIQYF,TGCGCCAGCAGCCAAGATCTGGGCAGGTATCTTGAAAACATTCAGTACTTC,-,-,TRBJ2-4,TRBV4-3,17
CASSQTGSLTDTQYF,TGTGCCAGCAGCCAAACTGGGAGCCTCACAGATACGCAGTATTTT,-,few,TRBJ2-3,TRBV12-3/TRBV12-4,15
CASSVEAGENTEAFF,TGTGCCAGCAGCGTAGAAGCAGGGGAGAACACTGAAGCTTTCTTT,-,-,TRBJ1-1,TRBV9,15
CASSGLVVAKNIQYF,TGTGCCAGCAGTGGCCTCGTAGTAGCCAAAAACATTCAGTACTTC,-,few,TRBJ2-4,TRBV12-3/TRBV12-4,15
CASSAQTGSGANVLTF,TGTGCCAGCTCCGCTCAAACAGGGTCGGGGGCCAACGTCCTGACTTTC,-,few,TRBJ2-6,TRBV18,16
CASNSARGVTAKLFF,TGTGCCAGCAACTCCGCCCGGGGAGTGACTGCAAAACTGTTTTTT,-,few,TRBJ1-4,TRBV7-9,15
CASSLLSGGAVAELFF,TGTGCCAGCAGCTTACTTAGCGGGGGGGCCGTAGCGGAGCTGTTTTTT,TRBD2,-,TRBJ2-2,TRBV7-6,16